This entry concerns a single T cell receptor (beta chain). This entry belongs to a study of blood T cell repertoires in COVID-19. Those who participated ranged in age from roughly 18 to 100 years and resided in some 24 US areas. The study assigned cohorts using participant-reported clinical history. Cohort 3 donors counted as recovered after two negative PCRs, clearance, or resolved symptoms. This CDR3 region has 16 residues. From germline, CDR1 is KGHDR and CDR2 SFDVKD. Losses at the gene ends were 2 bases for V and 5 bases for J; bases not matched to a gene: 9. In the authors' workflow: From reference gene primer amplification, estimates of nucleated cell counts were derived. Here immunoSEQ multiplex PCR was the method, and the copy in TCRdb shows in-frame clones only, minus some. The V and J calls and clone size are taken from that table; D and trimming were inferred from the DNA. Here the sample spans 200,000 to 300,000 clones, about 84% being singletons.

The chain has TRBV24-1 and TRBJ2-7, with TRBD1 matching over 9 bases. Sequenced material: PBMCs or T cells enriched from blood (not recorded which). The receptor was isolated from a woman in her forties or fifties who had recovered from COVID-19. CDR3 in DNA: TGTGCCACCAGTGATTACGGACAGGGGAAAAGGGACGAGCAGTACTTC. Its protein product is CATSDYGQGKRDEQYF.